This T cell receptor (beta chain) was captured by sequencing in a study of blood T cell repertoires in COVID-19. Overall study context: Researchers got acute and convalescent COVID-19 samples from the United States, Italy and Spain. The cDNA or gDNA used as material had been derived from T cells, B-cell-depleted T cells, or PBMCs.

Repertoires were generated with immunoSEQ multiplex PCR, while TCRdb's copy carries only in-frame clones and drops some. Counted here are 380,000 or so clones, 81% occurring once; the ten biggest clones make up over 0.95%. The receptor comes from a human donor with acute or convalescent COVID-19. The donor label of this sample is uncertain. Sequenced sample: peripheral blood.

The CDR3 bases are TGTGCCAGCAGTGGTGGGGGCGAGGCCAATGAGCAGTTCTTC. Translating gives CASSGGGEANEQFF. The chain links TRBV6-4 to TRBJ2-1; D is possibly TRBD1 (6 bases). The germline CDR1 and CDR2 sequences are MRHNA and SNTAGT. The CDR3 has 14 amino acids. Deletions cut 4 bases from V and 6 bases from J, with 13 bases between.